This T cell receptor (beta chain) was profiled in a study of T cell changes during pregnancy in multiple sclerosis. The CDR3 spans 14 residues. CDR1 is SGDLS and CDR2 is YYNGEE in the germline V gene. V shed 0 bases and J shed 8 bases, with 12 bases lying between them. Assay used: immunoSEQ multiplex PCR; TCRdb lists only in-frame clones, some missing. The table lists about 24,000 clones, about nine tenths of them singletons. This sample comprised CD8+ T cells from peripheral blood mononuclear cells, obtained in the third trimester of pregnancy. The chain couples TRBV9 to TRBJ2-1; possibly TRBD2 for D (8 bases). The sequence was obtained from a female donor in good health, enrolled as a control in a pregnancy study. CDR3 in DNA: TGTGCCAGCAGCGTAGCGGGAGGGGGCTATGAGCAGTTCTTC. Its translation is CASSVAGGGYEQFF.